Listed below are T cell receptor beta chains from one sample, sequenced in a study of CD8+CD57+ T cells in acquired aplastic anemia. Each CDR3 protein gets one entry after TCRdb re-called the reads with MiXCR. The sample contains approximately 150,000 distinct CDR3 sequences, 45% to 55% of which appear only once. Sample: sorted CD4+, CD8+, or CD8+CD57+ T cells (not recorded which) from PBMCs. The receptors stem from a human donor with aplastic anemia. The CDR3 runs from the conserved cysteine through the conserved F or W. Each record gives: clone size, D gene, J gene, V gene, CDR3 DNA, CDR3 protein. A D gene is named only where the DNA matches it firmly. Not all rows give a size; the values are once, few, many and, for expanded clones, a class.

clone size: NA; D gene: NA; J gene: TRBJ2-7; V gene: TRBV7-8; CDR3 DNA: TGTGCCAGCAGCTACGGGACTCCCTACGAGCAGTACTTC; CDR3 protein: CASSYGTPYEQYF
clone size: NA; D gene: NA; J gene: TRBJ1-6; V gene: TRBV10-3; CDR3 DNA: TGTGCCATCTCCCGGGGTTATAATTCACCCCTCCACTTT; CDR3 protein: CAISRGYNSPLHF
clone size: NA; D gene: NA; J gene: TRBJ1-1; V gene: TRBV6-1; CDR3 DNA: TGTGCCAGTAACCCGGGATTTGGTATCGGTGAAGCTTTCTTT; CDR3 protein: CASNPGFGIGEAFF
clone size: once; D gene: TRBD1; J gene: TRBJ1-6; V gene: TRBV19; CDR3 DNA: TGTGCCAGTAGTATAAGGCAGGGGGCGAATTCACCCCTCCACTTT; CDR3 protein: CASSIRQGANSPLHF
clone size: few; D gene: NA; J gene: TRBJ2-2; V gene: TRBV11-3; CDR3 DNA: TGTGCCAGCAGCAAGGGGTTCATAAGCGGGGAGCTGTTTTTT; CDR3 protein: CASSKGFISGELFF
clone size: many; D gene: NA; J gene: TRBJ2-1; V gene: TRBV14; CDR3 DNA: TGTGCCAGCAGCCCATTCCCGGGACACTACAATGAGCAGTTCTTC; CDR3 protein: CASSPFPGHYNEQFF
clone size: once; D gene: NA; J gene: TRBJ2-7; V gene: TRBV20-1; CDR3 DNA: TGCAGTGCTAGAGATCGGACGGCAGGGGCCAACGAGCAGTACTTC; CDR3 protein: CSARDRTAGANEQYF
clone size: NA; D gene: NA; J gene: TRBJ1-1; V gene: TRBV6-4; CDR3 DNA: TGTGCCAGCAGTGTAATGATGAACACTGAAGCTTTCTTT; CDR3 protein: CASSVMMNTEAFF
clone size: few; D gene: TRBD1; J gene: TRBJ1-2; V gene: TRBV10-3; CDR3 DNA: TGTGCCATCAGTGTGGGGACAGGAGGCTATGGCTACACCTTC; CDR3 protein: CAISVGTGGYGYTF
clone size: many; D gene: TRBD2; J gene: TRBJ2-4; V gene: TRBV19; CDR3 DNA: TGTGCCAGTAGTATAGTTAGCGGGGGGGCCCAAAACATTCAGTACTTC; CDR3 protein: CASSIVSGGAQNIQYF
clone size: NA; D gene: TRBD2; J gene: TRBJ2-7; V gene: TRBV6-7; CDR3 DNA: TGTGCCAGCAGTTACTCCGGACTAGCGGGACGCGGGCAGTACTTC; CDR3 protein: CASSYSGLAGRGQYF
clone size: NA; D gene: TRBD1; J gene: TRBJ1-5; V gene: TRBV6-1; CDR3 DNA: TGTGCCAGCAGTCCGGACAGGGGGCTGGATAGCAATCAGCCCCAGCATTTT; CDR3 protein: CASSPDRGLDSNQPQHF
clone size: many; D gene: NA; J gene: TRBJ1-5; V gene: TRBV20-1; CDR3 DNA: TGCAGTGCCGTACAGAGCAATCAGCCCCAGCATTTT; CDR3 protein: CSAVQSNQPQHF
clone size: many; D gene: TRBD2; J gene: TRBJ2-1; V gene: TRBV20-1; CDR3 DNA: TGCAGTGCAAGTAGCGGGGGGGCCCCCTACAATGAGCAGTTCTTC; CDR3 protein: CSASSGGAPYNEQFF
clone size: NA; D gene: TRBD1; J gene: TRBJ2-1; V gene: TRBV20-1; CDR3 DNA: TGCAGTGCCGCCGGACAGGGGGTGAACAATGAGCAGTTCTTC; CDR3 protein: CSAAGQGVNNEQFF
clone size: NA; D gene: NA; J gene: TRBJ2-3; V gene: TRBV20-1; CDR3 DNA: TGCAGTGCTTCTCCAGAGACAGATACGCAGTATTTT; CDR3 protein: CSASPETDTQYF
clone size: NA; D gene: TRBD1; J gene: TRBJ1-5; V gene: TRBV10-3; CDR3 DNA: TGTGCCATCAGTGATGTGACAGGGTCTCAGCCCCAGCATTTT; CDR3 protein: CAISDVTGSQPQHF
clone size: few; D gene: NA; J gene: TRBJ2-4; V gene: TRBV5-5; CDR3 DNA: TGTGCCAGCAGCGCCCTCGGGGTCACCAAAAACATTCAGTACTTC; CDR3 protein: CASSALGVTKNIQYF
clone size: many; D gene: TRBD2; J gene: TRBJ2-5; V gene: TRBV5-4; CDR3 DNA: TGTGCCAGCAGCCCCGGGTGGGGGGGTGAAGAGACCCAGTACTTC; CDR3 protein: CASSPGWGGEETQYF
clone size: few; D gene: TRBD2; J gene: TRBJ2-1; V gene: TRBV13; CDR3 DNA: TGTGCCAGCAGCTTAGCCGCGGGGGGCCCCTTTAGTTTGAATGAGCAGTTCTTC; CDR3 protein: CASSLAAGGPFSLNEQFF
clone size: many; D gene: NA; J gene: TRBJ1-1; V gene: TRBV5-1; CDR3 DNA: TGCGCCAGCAGCTTTTTGCCCGGGGAGGGCGCTGAAGCTTTCTTT; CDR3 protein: CASSFLPGEGAEAFF
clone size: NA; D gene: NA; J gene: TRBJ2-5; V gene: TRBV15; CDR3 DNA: TGTGCCACCAGCAGAGAGGGGTTGATCCAAGAGACCCAGTACTTC; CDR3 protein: CATSREGLIQETQYF
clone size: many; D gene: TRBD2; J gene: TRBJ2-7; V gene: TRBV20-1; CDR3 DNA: TGCAGTGCCCAAGGACTAGCGGGGCTAGTTGGGTCCCACGAGCAGTACTTC; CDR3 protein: CSAQGLAGLVGSHEQYF